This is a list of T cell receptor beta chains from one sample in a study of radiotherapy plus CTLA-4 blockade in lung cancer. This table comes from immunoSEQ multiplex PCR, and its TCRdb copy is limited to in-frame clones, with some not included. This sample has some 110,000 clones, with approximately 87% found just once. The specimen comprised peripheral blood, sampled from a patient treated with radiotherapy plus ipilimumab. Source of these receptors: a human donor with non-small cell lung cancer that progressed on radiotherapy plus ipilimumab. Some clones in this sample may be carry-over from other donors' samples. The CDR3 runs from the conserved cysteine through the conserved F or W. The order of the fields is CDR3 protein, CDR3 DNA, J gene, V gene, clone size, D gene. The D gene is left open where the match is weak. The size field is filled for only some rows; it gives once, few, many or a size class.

CDR3 protein: CASSPSDLDYNEQFF; CDR3 DNA: TGTGCCAGCTCACCGTCGGATCTCGACTACAATGAGCAGTTCTTC; J gene: TRBJ2-1; V gene: TRBV18; clone size: NA; D gene: NA
CDR3 protein: CASSKKPGQLSSYEQYF; CDR3 DNA: TGCGCCAGCAGCAAAAAACCGGGACAGCTATCTTCCTACGAGCAGTACTTC; J gene: TRBJ2-7; V gene: TRBV4-3; clone size: NA; D gene: TRBD1
CDR3 protein: CASSPPLGLGGSPLHF; CDR3 DNA: TGCGCCAGCAGCCCACCCCTGGGACTTGGGGGTTCACCCCTCCACTTT; J gene: TRBJ1-6; V gene: TRBV4-1; clone size: NA; D gene: NA
CDR3 protein: CASTGDRTYEQYF; CDR3 DNA: TGTGCCAGCACGGGGGACAGGACCTACGAGCAGTACTTC; J gene: TRBJ2-7; V gene: TRBV2; clone size: NA; D gene: TRBD1
CDR3 protein: CASRTGYGYTF; CDR3 DNA: TGTGCCAGCAGGACAGGCTATGGCTACACCTTC; J gene: TRBJ1-2; V gene: TRBV2; clone size: NA; D gene: NA
CDR3 protein: CSVAGTGRLDEQYF; CDR3 DNA: TGCAGCGTCGCCGGGACAGGAAGATTGGACGAGCAGTACTTC; J gene: TRBJ2-7; V gene: TRBV29-1; clone size: NA; D gene: TRBD1
CDR3 protein: CASSYRVSGANVLTF; CDR3 DNA: TGTGCCAGCAGTTATCGAGTTTCTGGGGCCAACGTCCTGACTTTC; J gene: TRBJ2-6; V gene: TRBV6-5; clone size: NA; D gene: NA
CDR3 protein: CASSGQGSNQPQHF; CDR3 DNA: TGTGCCAGCAGTGGGCAGGGGAGCAATCAGCCCCAGCATTTT; J gene: TRBJ1-5; V gene: TRBV2; clone size: NA; D gene: NA
CDR3 protein: CASRFSSTDTQYF; CDR3 DNA: TGTGCCAGCAGATTCTCTAGCACAGATACGCAGTATTTT; J gene: TRBJ2-3; V gene: TRBV27; clone size: NA; D gene: NA
CDR3 protein: CASRQGQGLFYTF; CDR3 DNA: TGCGCCAGCAGACAAGGACAGGGGCTCTTCTACACCTTC; J gene: TRBJ1-2; V gene: TRBV4-1; clone size: NA; D gene: TRBD1
CDR3 protein: CASSRRETQYF; CDR3 DNA: TGTGCCAGCAGTCGTAGAGAGACCCAGTACTTC; J gene: TRBJ2-5; V gene: TRBV6-5; clone size: once; D gene: NA
CDR3 protein: CASSKTRDSAPHEQFF; CDR3 DNA: TGTGCCAGCAGTAAGACCCGGGACAGTGCGCCTCATGAGCAGTTCTTC; J gene: TRBJ2-1; V gene: TRBV27; clone size: NA; D gene: TRBD1
CDR3 protein: CASNADRESHETQYF; CDR3 DNA: TGTGCCAGCAATGCTGACAGGGAAAGTCATGAGACCCAGTACTTC; J gene: TRBJ2-5; V gene: TRBV2; clone size: NA; D gene: TRBD1
CDR3 protein: CASSQPSGLVAGNTGELFF; CDR3 DNA: TGTGCCAGCAGCCAGCCCTCCGGCCTTGTAGCGGGGAACACCGGGGAGCTGTTTTTT; J gene: TRBJ2-2; V gene: TRBV7-9; clone size: NA; D gene: TRBD2
CDR3 protein: CASSQERGGLGTGELFF; CDR3 DNA: TGTGCCAGCAGCCAAGAAAGAGGAGGTTTGGGCACCGGGGAGCTGTTTTTT; J gene: TRBJ2-2; V gene: TRBV4-2; clone size: NA; D gene: NA
CDR3 protein: CASSQSGTGGYYEQYF; CDR3 DNA: TGTGCCAGCAGCCAAAGCGGGACAGGGGGCTACTACGAGCAGTACTTC; J gene: TRBJ2-7; V gene: TRBV14; clone size: NA; D gene: TRBD1
CDR3 protein: CASSPSRVPLNTEAFF; CDR3 DNA: TGTGCCAGCTCACCTAGCAGGGTTCCCTTGAACACTGAAGCTTTCTTT; J gene: TRBJ1-1; V gene: TRBV18; clone size: NA; D gene: NA
CDR3 protein: CASSIVGGIGETQYF; CDR3 DNA: TGTGCCAGCAGTATTGTAGGGGGCATCGGAGAGACCCAGTACTTC; J gene: TRBJ2-5; V gene: TRBV5-6; clone size: NA; D gene: TRBD1
CDR3 protein: CSVEDPGETFF; CDR3 DNA: TGCAGCGTTGAAGATCCGGGTGAGACTTTCTTT; J gene: TRBJ1-1; V gene: TRBV29-1; clone size: NA; D gene: NA
CDR3 protein: CSASDRGQLFF; CDR3 DNA: TGCAGTGCTAGTGACAGGGGCCAGCTGTTTTTT; J gene: TRBJ2-2; V gene: TRBV20-1; clone size: NA; D gene: TRBD1